This is a list of T cell receptor beta chains from one sample in a study of low-dose radiotherapy and immunotherapy resistance in tumors. TCRdb re-called the reads with MiXCR, one entry per CDR3 protein. The repertoire holds some 71,000 distinct CDR3 sequences, with around 31% as singletons. The sample was PBMCs, taken before treatment. All receptors derive from a female donor with ovarian cancer. Both conserved end residues are part of each CDR3. D genes are given only for firm matches. The size of a clone is reported for some rows only, either as once, few or many, or as a class for expanded clones.

TRBV29-1	TRBJ2-5	NA	NA	CSVLETQYF	TGCAGCGTACTAGAGACCCAGTACTTC
TRBV6-2/TRBV6-3	TRBJ2-5	NA	many	CASSRARGDHQETQYF	TGTGCCAGCAGTCGGGCCAGGGGGGACCACCAAGAGACCCAGTACTTC
TRBV28	TRBJ2-6	TRBD1	many	CASSSGRGFSGANVLTF	TGTGCCAGCAGTTCGGGCAGGGGGTTCTCTGGGGCCAACGTCCTGACTTTC
TRBV28	TRBJ2-7	NA	NA	CASRDRNSYEQYF	TGTGCCAGCAGGGACCGAAATTCCTACGAGCAGTACTTC
TRBV15	TRBJ1-1	NA	few	CATSRDPEMNTEAFF	TGTGCCACCAGCAGAGACCCAGAGATGAACACTGAAGCTTTCTTT
TRBV14	TRBJ1-3	TRBD1	many	CASSNDREAPGNTIYF	TGTGCCAGCAGCAACGACAGGGAGGCCCCTGGAAACACCATATATTTT
TRBV10-3	TRBJ2-1	NA	few	CAVGPRDHYNEQFF	TGTGCCGTAGGACCCCGGGACCATTACAATGAGCAGTTCTTC
TRBV29-1	TRBJ1-3	TRBD1	many	CSVEDIQGATIYF	TGCAGCGTTGAAGATATCCAGGGGGCCACCATATATTTT
TRBV21-1	TRBJ2-3	NA	many	CASSKRASGRALTDTQYF	TGTGCCAGCAGCAAACGGGCTAGCGGGAGGGCTCTAACAGATACGCAGTATTTT
TRBV30	TRBJ1-2	NA	many	CAWFGARGYGYTF	TGTGCCTGGTTTGGGGCGCGGGGCTATGGCTACACCTTC
TRBV18	TRBJ1-6	NA	NA	CASSPGVNSPLHF	TGTGCCAGCTCACCAGGAGTTAATTCACCCCTCCACTTT
TRBV5-1	TRBJ2-7	NA	NA	CASSLGETDSYEQYF	TGCGCCAGCAGCTTGGGGGAGACCGACTCCTACGAGCAGTACTTC
TRBV30	TRBJ2-3	NA	NA	CAWKKGPSTDTQYF	TGTGCCTGGAAAAAGGGACCCAGCACAGATACGCAGTATTTT
TRBV20-1	TRBJ2-7	TRBD2	many	CSARPSGLAGANTYEQYF	TGCAGTGCTAGGCCATCGGGACTAGCGGGGGCAAATACCTACGAGCAGTACTTC
TRBV7-2	TRBJ2-3	NA	many	CASSLAVADTQYF	TGTGCCAGCAGCTTAGCCGTCGCAGATACGCAGTATTTT
TRBV28	TRBJ2-4	NA	NA	CASSLRRLGGRVKNIQYF	TGTGCCAGCAGTTTACGGCGCCTCGGGGGGCGGGTCAAAAACATTCAGTACTTC
TRBV4-1	TRBJ1-3	NA	many	CASSQDPTASSGNTIYF	TGCGCCAGCAGCCAAGATCCGACAGCTAGCTCTGGAAACACCATATATTTT
TRBV19	TRBJ2-5	TRBD2	many	CASSIRLAGGGTQYF	TGTGCCAGTAGTATAAGACTAGCGGGAGGGGGGACCCAGTACTTC
TRBV4-3	TRBJ2-3	NA	many	CASSQDAGPTDTQYF	TGCGCCAGCAGCCAAGACGCGGGGCCCACAGATACGCAGTATTTT
TRBV5-1	TRBJ2-3	TRBD1	NA	CASRQGQGETHTQYF	TGCGCCAGCAGACAAGGACAGGGTGAGACTCATACGCAGTATTTT
TRBV4-2	TRBJ2-3	TRBD1	many	CASSWTTGGNTDTQYF	TGTGCCAGCAGCTGGACGACAGGGGGCAACACAGATACGCAGTATTTT
TRBV7-9	TRBJ1-1	NA	many	CASSSDGNTEAFF	TGTGCCAGCAGCTCCGACGGAAACACTGAAGCTTTCTTT
TRBV19	TRBJ1-2	NA	many	CASSPRSGTAFVYGYTF	TGTGCCAGTAGTCCAAGATCCGGGACCGCTTTCGTCTATGGCTACACCTTC
TRBV3-1	TRBJ2-3	NA	few	CASSQQMTSTDTQYF	TGTGCCAGCAGCCAACAAATGACTAGCACAGATACGCAGTATTTT
TRBV2	TRBJ1-5	NA	once	CASREDGINQPQHF	TGTGCCAGCAGGGAAGACGGCATCAATCAGCCCCAGCATTTT
TRBV5-1	TRBJ1-1	NA	NA	CASSLDPTGRTGTEAFF	TGCGCCAGCAGCTTGGATCCCACAGGAAGAACTGGCACTGAAGCTTTCTTT
TRBV19	TRBJ2-1	TRBD2	many	CASSIQAGIADEQFF	TGTGCCAGTAGTATCCAAGCGGGAATTGCGGATGAGCAGTTCTTC
TRBV9	TRBJ2-5	TRBD2	many	CASSPPGGEETQYF	TGTGCCAGCAGCCCCCCGGGGGGAGAAGAGACCCAGTACTTC
TRBV7-9	TRBJ2-7	TRBD1	many	CASSDSAGGISGEQYF	TGTGCCAGCAGCGACTCAGCAGGGGGTATTTCGGGGGAGCAGTACTTC
TRBV5-4	TRBJ2-3	NA	NA	CASRIQGGTDTQYF	TGTGCCAGCAGGATACAGGGAGGCACAGATACGCAGTATTTT
TRBV7-9	TRBJ1-2	TRBD1	NA	CASSLSGTVINYGYTF	TGTGCCAGCAGCTTATCCGGGACAGTGATCAACTATGGCTACACCTTC